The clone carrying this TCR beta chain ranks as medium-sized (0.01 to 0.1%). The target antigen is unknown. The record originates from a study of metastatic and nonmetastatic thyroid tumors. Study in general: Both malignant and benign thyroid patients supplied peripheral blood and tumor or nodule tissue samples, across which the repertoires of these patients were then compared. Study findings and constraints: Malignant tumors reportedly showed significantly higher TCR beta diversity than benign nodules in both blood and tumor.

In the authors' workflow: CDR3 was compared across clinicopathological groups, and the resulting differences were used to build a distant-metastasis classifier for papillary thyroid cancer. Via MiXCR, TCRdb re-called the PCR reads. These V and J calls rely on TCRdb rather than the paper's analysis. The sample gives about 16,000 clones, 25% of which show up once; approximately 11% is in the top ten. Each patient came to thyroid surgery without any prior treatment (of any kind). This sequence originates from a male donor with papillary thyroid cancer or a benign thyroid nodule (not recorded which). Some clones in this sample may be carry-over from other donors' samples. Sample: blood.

CDR3 protein: CASSPPPGLAGGGDTQYF. The CDR3 nucleotides are TGTGCCAGTAGTCCACCCCCAGGACTAGCGGGAGGTGGGGATACGCAGTATTTT. This chain uses TRBV19 with TRBJ2-3; 14 nucleotides agree with TRBD2. The CDR3 spans 18 residues. Germline V gives CDR1 LNHDA, CDR2 SQIVND (reference sequence). Trimming took 5 bases from V and 6 from J; bases not matched to a gene: 13.